Listed here are 13 T cell receptor beta chains from one sample, sequenced in a study of OX40 agonist ivuxolimab in advanced cancers. Only in-frame clones appear in the TCRdb table, and some are missing; sequencing was by immunoSEQ multiplex PCR. The table has roughly 90,000 clones, 75% to 95% seen once. The specimen comprised CD4+ or CD8+ T cells sorted from blood, sampled in a trial of the OX40 agonist ivuxolimab. Source of these receptors: an adult with an advanced solid tumor such as melanoma, head and neck, liver or kidney cancer.

This chain uses TRBV6-1 with TRBJ1-2; D is possibly TRBD1 (6 bases). The ends were cut back, 1 base at V and 4 bases at J, with 10 bases in the middle. In germline, CDR1 is MNHNS, CDR2 SASEGT. The CDR3 spans 14 residues. CDR3 in DNA: TGTGCCAGCAGTGAAGAGGGGGGAGGCTATGGCTACACCTTC. Amino acid sequence: CASSEEGGGYGYTF.

The chain employs TRBV5-1 and TRBJ2-1; D gene uncertain. CDR3 length equals 15 residues. CDR1 SGHRS and CDR2 YFSETQ come from the germline V gene. V gave up 0 bases and J gave up 4 bases, with 11 bases separating them. The CDR3, as DNA: TGCGCCAGCAGCTTGGAGGCAGGCGCGTACAATGAGCAGTTCTTC. Its translation: CASSLEAGAYNEQFF.

The chain carries TRBV29-1 and TRBJ2-7, with 11 bases aligning to TRBD2. This CDR3 is built from 14 residues. V was pared by 6 bases and J by 2 bases, with 6 bases of the junction left unmatched. The germline gives CDR1 SQVTM, CDR2 ANQGSEA. CDR3 DNA: TGCAGCGTAGAGACTAGCGGGACCACCTACGAGCAGTACTTC. Protein sequence: CSVETSGTTYEQYF.

The gene calls are TRBV6-5 and TRBJ2-7; D not resolved. The CDR3 length is 13 residues. Trimming shortened V by 9 bases and J by 1 base, and 13 bases separated the two germline ends. Germline assignment: CDR1 MNHEY and CDR2 SVGAGI. CDR3 in DNA: TGTGCCAGTATAAAGCTGGGTTCCTACGAGCAGTACTTC. Its protein is CASIKLGSYEQYF.

V and J are TRBV5-1 and TRBJ2-5; D possibly uses TRBD1 or TRBD2 (6 bases each). Germline V gives CDR1 SGHRS, CDR2 YFSETQ. V lost 4 bases to trimming and J lost 11 bases, with 18 bases between them. The length of the CDR3 is 13 residues. In DNA, the CDR3 is TGCGCCAGCAGCCTTTCAGGGGACCGGGAGCAGTACTTC. Its translation: CASSLSGDREQYF. Full variable domain (rest looked up from reference TRBV5-1 and TRBJ2-5): KAGVTQTPRYLIKTRGQQVTLSCSPISGHRSVSWYQQTPGQGLQFLFEYFSETQRNKGNFPGRFSGRQFSNSRSEMNVSTLELGDSALYLCASSLSGDREQYFGPGTRLLVL.

The rearrangement joins TRBV5-6 to TRBJ2-3; D call uncertain. Germline V lookup: CDR1 SGHDT, CDR2 YYEEEE. The CDR3 runs 14 residues. The V end lost 1 base, the J end lost 2 bases, and 8 bases lay between the germline ends. CDR3 in amino acids: CASSLRAYTDTQYF. The CDR3 DNA reads TGTGCCAGCAGCTTGAGGGCGTACACAGATACGCAGTATTTT.

Written as DNA, the CDR3 is TGTGCCAGCAGTTCCCGGGGGGGACAGGGAAAAGAAAAACTGTTTTTT. The encoded protein is CASSSRGGQGKEKLFF. This chain connects TRBV6-5 to TRBJ1-4, with 9 bases identical to TRBD1. The CDR3 is 16 amino acids. The trim removed 4 bases at V and 8 bases at J, leaving 11 bases unmatched. The germline gives CDR1 MNHEY, CDR2 SVGAGI.

The J gene is TRBJ2-7, the V gene TRBV7-6; 8 nucleotides agree with TRBD1. There are 15 residues in the CDR3. Trimming cost V 5 bases and J 3 bases; bases outside gene matches: 9. Germline assignment: CDR1 SGHVS and CDR2 FNYEAQ. CDR3 sequence reads: CASSPPRGPDYEQYF. CDR3 nucleotide sequence: TGTGCCAGCAGCCCCCCCAGGGGGCCGGACTACGAGCAGTACTTC.

This sequence joins TRBV6-6 and TRBJ2-7, with 9 bases identical to TRBD2. CDR1 is MNHNY and CDR2 is SVGAGI in the germline V gene (reference sequence). V was clipped by 0 bases and J by 2 bases; unmatched bases: 2. This CDR3 has 15 residues. In nucleotides, the CDR3 is TGTGCCAGCAGTTACTCGGCTAGCGGGACCTACGAGCAGTACTTC. It encodes CASSYSASGTYEQYF.

The chain employs TRBV4-1 and TRBJ2-1, with D unclear. CDR3 length: 13 residues. V was pared by 2 bases and J by 4 bases, with 6 bases between. Germline CDR1 and CDR2: MGHRA and YSYEKL. The CDR3 loop reads CASSQPLYNEQFF. The CDR3 DNA is TGCGCCAGCAGCCAACCTCTTTACAATGAGCAGTTCTTC.

The table lists this clone with a count of one. The genes are TRBV27 and TRBJ2-2; D is perhaps TRBD2 (5 bases). The CDR3 sequence is 15 residues long. Germline CDR1 MNHEY, CDR2 SMNVEV (reference sequence). With 0 bases removed from V and 1 base from J, the gap between germline ends came to 6 bases. CDR3 protein: CASSLSRVNTGELFF. The CDR3 bases are TGTGCCAGCAGTTTATCGAGGGTGAACACCGGGGAGCTGTTTTTT.

The V gene is TRBV7-6, the J gene TRBJ1-2; possibly TRBD1 for D (6 bases). The germline V gene encodes CDR1 SGHVS and CDR2 FNYEAQ. V was pared by 1 base and J by 4 bases, with 22 bases between. The CDR3 sequence is 18 residues long. The DNA for the CDR3 is TGTGCCAGCAGCTTAGAAGGGTTCGCAGGGGCGGATGTCTATGGCTACACCTTC. This translates into CASSLEGFAGADVYGYTF.

This clone was counted once. This chain joins TRBV9 and TRBJ2-3; possibly TRBD1 for D (5 bases). CDR1 and CDR2 from the germline V gene are SGDLS and YYNGEE. Trimming took 0 bases from V and 3 from J, leaving 11 bases between them. The CDR3 loop spans 15 amino acids. The CDR3: CASSVEHRLTDTQYF. The CDR3 bases are TGTGCCAGCAGCGTAGAACACAGGTTAACAGATACGCAGTATTTT.